This T cell receptor (beta chain) was identified in a study of CD4 T cells in relation to SARS-CoV-2 and coronaviruses (dated by TCRdb to 2020 to 2022). Context from the whole study: In the ViraFEST assay, PBMCs were grown with antigen for around nine days, and TCR beta CDR3s were then sequenced to identify antigen-specific clonal expansions. A different TCR-beta assay, based on Illumina, was used to sequence expansion assays from other donors in the study. An HIV-1 Nef peptide pool or a no-peptide culture served as the negative reference condition. At the level of individual TCR clonotypes, the study measured memory CD4+ T cell crossreactivity between SARS-CoV-2 spike protein and common cold coronavirus spike proteins. Patient-derived lymphoblastoid cell lines were used to map the HLA restriction of shared crossreactive spike epitopes. The Adaptive Biotechnologies TCR-sequencing kit was used to sequence samples from a few pre-COVID donors and the naive versus memory experiments, whereas other data were Illumina-based. What the research found in general, with its limitations: Compared with monoreactive clones, crossreactive clones had significantly weaker SARS-CoV-2-driven expansion, a result consistent with antigenic imprinting. Crossreactivity analysis centred on spike protein, so crossreactivity against other viral proteins was not assessed. The study was constrained by small numbers of patients and of tested TCRs. No donor contributed both pre-pandemic and post-infection samples, which limited tracing the source of pre-existing responses. In approximately 65% of donors, memory CD4+ clonotypes turned up that crossrecognized SARS-CoV-2 and at least one common cold coronavirus spike.

Based on the germline V gene, the CDR1 and CDR2 sequences are SGHAT and FQNNGV. Germline trimming: 7 bases from V, 1 base from J; junction bases outside gene matches: 9. The CDR3 has 16 amino acids, counting the end cysteine and phenylalanine. Solely the CDR3 DNA is kept, with 48 bases framed from the first base. Library preparation was by the immunoSEQ multiplex PCR assay. The paper's data handling went like this. During preprocessing, nonproductive sequences were discarded, as were any CDR3s that did not begin with C, did not end with F or W, or were shorter than 7 amino acids. Antigen-specific clonotypes were called with the MANAFEST web app, based on expansion relative to reference and other culture wells. To be counted as positive, a clone had to show significant expansion compared with the reference culture, at an FDR below 0.05, in 2 of 3 replicate wells. For a clone to be considered positive, significant expansion relative to all other tandem wells and an odds ratio above 5 were also required. After three terminal residues were trimmed from each end, CDR3 homology was quantified as pairwise Levenshtein distance using the stringdist R package. The table was pulled from immuneACCESS by TCRdb, which kept in-frame rearrangements only. Such tables lose some clones; where checked, under half of the loss comes from unresolved V genes, and the rest has no known cause. V and J calls and clone size are copied from that table; D and trimming were computed from the DNA. The sample table holds about 25,000 clones, of which about 80% were seen once. The ten top clones hold around 13% of the sample.

As regards this clone: Its recognized antigen is unknown. The sample holds no much larger clone one base away, and base qualities are not on file.

CD4+ T cells from unexposed donors were collected before the COVID-19 pandemic (2011-2018). Following 10 days of culture, the EasySep CD4+ T cell isolation kit was used to isolate CD4+ T cells. Unexposed donor CD4+ T cells were tested for reactivity to SARS-CoV-2 S and N and four common cold coronavirus spike pools, as cell number allowed. Each well received 2 million to 2.5 million PBMCs, cultured in IMDM supplemented with approximately 4.5% human AB serum and roughly 10 IU/ml IL-2. Half of the culture medium was replaced with fresh IL-2-containing medium on days 3 and 7. Triplicate replicate wells were generally used for each peptide culture condition. Leukapheresis product for the unexposed donors was bought commercially. Ficoll-Paque PLUS gradient centrifugation was used to isolate PBMCs from leukapheresis product or whole blood. PBMCs were either cryopreserved at -140 degrees C or used fresh in the expansion assay. The QIAamp Micro DNA Kit was used to extract genomic DNA from the CD4+ T cells.

Specimen: CD4+ T cells from PBMCs, cultured in vitro. This receptor was identified in a human donor in good health. The chain employs TRBV11-2 and TRBJ2-5; a stretch of 10 junction bases matches TRBD1. The CDR3 reads as follows: CASTIRTGGGQETQYF. Here is the DNA: TGTGCCAGCACCATTAGGACAGGGGGTGGCCAAGAGACCCAGTACTTC.